The 30 T cell receptor beta chains below all came from one sample that was sequenced in a study of tumor-infiltrating lymphocytes in primary liver carcinoma. Co-extracted RNA and DNA came from about 19-30 mg of unsorted bulk tissue. TCR beta cDNA came from approximately 490 ng total RNA, primed with a constant-region primer. Three nested multiplex PCR rounds, a slightly modified ARM-PCR method, built the TCR beta libraries. Each of the first two PCR rounds ran nine to ten cycles with TRBV1-TRBV30 forward and C-beta reverse primers. TCRdb itself ran the multiplex PCR reads through MiXCR, one entry per CDR3 protein. Among roughly 80,000 distinct CDR3 sequences, 55% to 85% were seen once, and the ten largest hold just under 20%. The material sequenced was liver tumor tissue from sampling region 1. Stated subset: tumor region T1, superior pole. The receptor set was obtained from a man aged 40-49 years with primary liver carcinoma and hepatitis B virus infection.

The chain carries TRBV6-1 and TRBJ1-6; the D gene is possibly TRBD1 (5 bases). There are 15 residues in the CDR3. CDR1 MNHNS and CDR2 SASEGT come from the germline V gene. Trimming left V 2 bases short and J 9 bases short, with 14 bases between. The CDR3 coding sequence is TGTGCCAGCAGTGAATTGGCGGGGGTCATTTCACCCCTCCACTTT. Translating gives CASSELAGVISPLHF.

The table lists this clonotype with many counts. The chain recombines TRBV7-9 with TRBJ2-7, with D possibly being TRBD2 (5 bases). V shed 5 bases and J shed 4 bases, with 15 bases lying between them. Germline CDR1 reads SEHNR; CDR2 reads FQNEAQ (reference sequence). The CDR3 consists of 14 residues. CDR3 protein: CASSPSGREYEQYF. In nucleotides, the CDR3 is TGTGCCAGCAGCCCTTCGGGAAGGGAGTACGAGCAGTACTTC.

The rearrangement joins TRBV4-1 to TRBJ2-7; 11 bases match TRBD2. This CDR3 contains 15 residues. V gave up 3 bases and J gave up 2 bases; unmatched junction bases: 3. Germline V gene sequence: CDR1 MGHRA, CDR2 YSYEKL. CDR3 sequence: CASSHTSGSAYEQYF. CDR3 DNA: TGCGCCAGCAGCCATACTAGCGGGAGTGCCTACGAGCAGTACTTC.

The chain uses TRBV6-1 and TRBJ2-7; no reliable D call. The CDR3 is 12 residues long. V shed 2 bases and J shed 10 bases, with 12 bases lying between them. Looked up from germline, CDR1 is MNHNS and CDR2 is SASEGT. In DNA, the CDR3 is TGTGCCAGCAGTGAAATCGGTCGCGATCAGTACTTC. Its translation is CASSEIGRDQYF.

This chain links TRBV13 with TRBJ2-7, with a possible D match to TRBD2 (6 bases). Trimming removed 3 bases at V and 5 bases at J, with 20 bases between. The CDR3 totals 16 residues. Looked up from germline, CDR1 is PRHDT and CDR2 is FYEKMQ (reference sequence). Here the CDR3 reads CASSLAGLAGSNEQYF. The DNA of the CDR3 is TGTGCCAGCAGCTTGGCTGGACTCGCGGGATCTAACGAGCAGTACTTC.

This clonotype was picked up a small number of times. A read error may account for a junction end that differs from germline. The chain has TRBV10-3 and TRBJ2-5; maybe TRBD1 (5 bases). Germline V gene lookup returns CDR1 ENHRY and CDR2 SYGVKD. The CDR3 loop spans 11 amino acids. The CDR3 region is CAIRETETQCF. CDR3 sequence (DNA): TGTGCCATCAGGGAGACAGAGACCCAGTGTTTC.

The rearrangement uses TRBV11-2 and TRBJ2-5; tentatively, D is TRBD1 or TRBD2 (5 bases each). This CDR3 spans 12 amino acids. The V gene's germline CDR1 is SGHAT and CDR2 FQNNGV. The CDR3 here is CVGSLMGDTQYF. The CDR3, as DNA: TGTGTCGGCAGCTTAATGGGGGACACCCAGTACTTC. Full variable domain (rest looked up from reference TRBV11-2 and TRBJ2-5): EAGVAQSPRYKIIEKRQSVAFWCNPISGHATLYWYQQILGQGPKLLIQFQNNGVVDDSQLPKDRFSAERLKGVDSTLKIQPAKLEDSAVYLCVGSLMGDTQYFGPGTRLLVL.

About this clonotype itself: It is unclear where the CDR3 begins or ends on the DNA, so no DNA is shown, and the CDR3 is as TCRdb lists it. J is TRBJ2-7 and V is TRBV29-1; the table's D call, TRBD2, was not checked against the DNA. The length of the CDR3 is 13 amino acids, counting both ends. From germline, CDR1 is SQVTM and CDR2 ANQGSEA. This CDR3 is CSVGSGASHEQCF.

The rearrangement uses TRBV7-2 and TRBJ2-7; 8 bases map to TRBD2. V lost 0 bases and J lost 4; bases outside the gene matches: 5. There are 15 residues in the CDR3. The germline V gene encodes CDR1 SGHTA and CDR2 FQGNSA. In DNA, the CDR3 is TGTGCCAGCAGCTTAGCGGGACTAGGACAATACGAGCAGTACTTC. This encodes CASSLAGLGQYEQYF.

The CDR3 sequence: CANTNRVSGANVLTF. Written as DNA, the CDR3 is TGTGCCAATACCAACAGGGTCTCTGGGGCCAACGTCCTGACTTTC. The genes are TRBV19 and TRBJ2-6; possibly TRBD1 for D (6 bases). This CDR3 has 15 residues. CDR1 LNHDA and CDR2 SQIVND come from the germline V gene (reference sequence). V shed 10 bases and J shed 0 bases, with 13 bases lying between them.

This clonotype was detected only a few times. This clone may be a read error of a much larger clone one base away. The V gene is TRBV5-1, the J gene TRBJ2-1, with a tentative D call TRBD1 (6 bases). The CDR3 is 13 residues long. Germline CDR1 reads SGHRS; CDR2 reads YFSETQ. The CDR3 reads CASSCTGCIEHFF. The CDR3 DNA reads as TGCGCCAGCAGCTGCACAGGGTGCATTGAGCACTTCTTC.

This rearrangement joins TRBV29-1 to TRBJ1-1, with TRBD1 matching over 9 bases. The ends lost 5 bases at V and 8 bases at J; junction bases unmatched: 9. Germline loops: CDR1 SQVTM, CDR2 ANQGSEA. This CDR3 is built from 13 residues. CDR3 nucleotides: TGCAGCGTTCAGGACAGGGGAGCCACCGAAGCTTTCTTT. Its protein product is CSVQDRGATEAFF.

In this sample, this clonotype turned up many times. This chain joins TRBV6-5 and TRBJ1-2, with D possibly matching TRBD1 (6 bases). Trimming cost V 6 bases and J 8 bases, with 16 bases left between them. CDR1 is MNHEY and CDR2 is SVGAGI in the germline V gene. The CDR3 length is 13 residues. CDR3 sequence reads: CASRQGGLAGYTF. As DNA, the CDR3 is TGTGCCAGCAGACAGGGAGGTTTGGCCGGCTACACCTTC.

V usage is TRBV4-2 and J usage is TRBJ2-1; D is unclear. The V end lost 0 bases, the J end lost 8 bases, and 8 bases lay between the germline ends. The germline gives CDR1 LGHNA, CDR2 YNFKEQ. The CDR3 spans 13 residues. The CDR3 nucleotides read TGTGCCAGCAGCCAAGAATGTCCTCATGAGCAGTTCTTC. Its protein product is CASSQECPHEQFF.

On this clonotype itself: One end of the junction is discordant with germline, which a read error may explain. V and J are TRBV6-5 and TRBJ2-1, with 7 bases fitting TRBD1. The CDR3 spans 18 residues. Germline CDR1 is MNHEY and CDR2 is SVGAGI. The CDR3 loop is CAGSPGTAQWVIRNEQSF. The CDR3, as DNA: TGTGCCGGCAGCCCCGGGACAGCCCAGTGGGTAATAAGGAATGAGCAGTCCTTC.

This clonotype appeared a few times. The chain combines TRBV2 with TRBJ1-4; tentatively, D is TRBD1 (6 bases). The length of the CDR3 is 15 residues. The V gene's germline CDR1 is SNHLY and CDR2 FYNNEI. Deletions cut 5 bases from V and 8 bases from J, with 18 bases between. CDR3 DNA: TGTGCCAGCAGTTCCACAGGGTCCCTAGGCGAAAAACTGTTTTTT. Its protein product is CASSSTGSLGEKLFF.

This clonotype appeared a single time. The chain is built from TRBV11-2 and TRBJ1-1; D is perhaps TRBD1 (6 bases). From germline, CDR1 is SGHAT and CDR2 FQNNGV. V was pared by 5 bases and J by 5 bases, with 15 bases between. The CDR3 consists of 14 residues. The CDR3 sequence: CASSIQTGGTEAFF. The CDR3 nucleotides read TGTGCCAGCAGCATACAGACAGGAGGTACTGAAGCTTTCTTT.

This clonotype has only a few counts. The junction shows a germline mismatch at one end, possibly a read error. The V and J genes are TRBV11-2 and TRBJ1-1, with D unclear. Germline CDR1 SGHAT, CDR2 FQNNGV. The CDR3 length is 13 residues. CDR3 sequence (DNA): TGTGTCAGCAGCTTAGGCGGAGGCACTGAAGCTTTCTTT. It yields the protein CVSSLGGGTEAFF. Based on the CDR3 plus reference TRBV11-2 and TRBJ1-1, the full variable domain is EAGVAQSPRYKIIEKRQSVAFWCNPISGHATLYWYQQILGQGPKLLIQFQNNGVVDDSQLPKDRFSAERLKGVDSTLKIQPAKLEDSAVYLCVSSLGGGTEAFFGQGTRLTVV.

With regard to this clonotype: The CDR3 end shows no conserved phenylalanine or tryptophan, and so a read error is likely. The limits of the CDR3 on the DNA are not certain, so only TCRdb's listed CDR3 is given. The chain has TRBV11-3 and TRBJ1-1. The CDR3 comprises 13 residues, both ends counted. The germline gives CDR1 SGHNT, CDR2 YENEEA. CDR3 residues: CASTVIGNTEAIY.

A word on this clonotype: One end of the junction is discordant with germline, which a read error may explain. This rearrangement joins TRBV6-2 or TRBV6-3 to TRBJ2-6; the D gene is possibly TRBD1 (5 bases). The CDR3 is 16 amino acids. Germline CDR1 is MNHEY and CDR2 is SVGEGT. The CDR3 sequence: CVSSLGQGTWANVLSF. CDR3 nucleotides: TGTGTCAGCAGTTTAGGTCAGGGAACTTGGGCCAACGTCCTGAGTTTC.

About this clonotype itself: At one of its ends the junction is not consistent with the germline gene, which may arise from a read error. The chain recombines TRBV10-2 with TRBJ1-6; D is unclear. The CDR3 runs to 14 residues. Germline CDR1 is WSHSY and CDR2 is SAAADI. The CDR3 reads CASMPRSYNSPLHF. CDR3 sequence (DNA): TGTGCCAGCATGCCGCGTTCCTATAATTCACCCCTCCACTTT.

In its sample, this clonotype was seen many times. The chain is built from TRBV29-1 and TRBJ2-1; possible D gene TRBD2, 6 bases. V lost 0 bases and J 0 bases, leaving 18 bases between the germline ends. There are 18 residues in the CDR3. Germline CDR1 reads SQVTM; CDR2 reads ANQGSEA. As DNA, the CDR3 is TGCAGCGTTGAAGATCGGTTGGGAAGCGGGCACTCCTACAATGAGCAGTTCTTC. This gives the protein CSVEDRLGSGHSYNEQFF.

On this clonotype: The junction and the germline gene differ at one end; a read error may be behind it. The chain couples TRBV4-1 to TRBJ2-3; 7 bases fit TRBD1. This CDR3 has 14 residues. CDR1 MGHRA and CDR2 YSYEKL come from the germline V gene. The CDR3: CTSSLTGDTDTQYF. The CDR3, as DNA: TGCACCAGCAGCCTAACAGGGGACACAGATACGCAGTATTTT.

Comments on this clonotype: One end of the junction fails to match germline, which may point to a read error. The chain has TRBV11-2 and TRBJ2-7; 9 nucleotides match TRBD2. Germline V CDR1 and CDR2: SGHAT, FQNNGV. The CDR3 sequence is 17 residues long. DNA for the CDR3: TGTGCCAGTAGCCAGGAACTAGCGGGTTCCCCTTTCTACGAGCAGTATTTC. This encodes CASSQELAGSPFYEQYF.

As concerns this clonotype: A much bigger clone sits one base away, suggesting this may be a read error. The genes are TRBV7-9 and TRBJ1-2; 10 nucleotides line up with TRBD1. CDR1 SEHNR and CDR2 FQNEAQ come from the germline V gene (reference sequence). There are 16 residues in the CDR3. The DNA for the CDR3 is TGTGCCAGCAGCTTACTGGGACAGGGGACGCCGTATGGCTACAACTTC. It is translated as CASSLLGQGTPYGYNF.

Note on this clonotype: An end of the junction does not agree with germline; a read error may underlie this. V gene TRBV4-1 combines with J gene TRBJ2-2, with D maybe TRBD2 (6 bases). The CDR3 loop spans 15 amino acids. Germline values: CDR1 MGHRA, CDR2 YSYEKL. Written as DNA, the CDR3 is TGCGCCAGCAGCCTAACGGGAGATGTCACCGTGGAGCTGTTTTTT. Protein sequence: CASSLTGDVTVELFF.

Comment on this clonotype: A read error may account for a junction end that differs from germline. The chain combines TRBV10-3 with TRBJ1-6; D uncertain. The CDR3 consists of 15 residues. The germline gives CDR1 ENHRY, CDR2 SYGVKD. CDR3 DNA sequence: TGTGCCATTAGTGATGTAGGACCTGCGGGTTCACCCCTCCACTTT. Encoded protein: CAISDVGPAGSPLHF.

This clonotype was recorded only once. A much larger clone sits a single nucleotide away, making a read error possible. This chain connects TRBV5-1 to TRBJ2-5, with TRBD1 matching over 7 bases. Germline trimming cut 4 bases from V and 3 bases from J; bases unmatched to any gene: 3. CDR1 is SGHRS, CDR2 YFSETQ, per germline. The CDR3 covers 13 residues. The CDR3 region has the DNA TGCGCCAGCAGCGAGGGACAGAAAGAGACCCAGTACTTC. Amino acids: CASSEGQKETQYF. Using reference TRBV5-1 and TRBJ2-5 for the parts outside the CDR3, the full variable domain is KAGVTQTPRYLIKTRGQQVTLSCSPISGHRSVSWYQQTPGQGLQFLFEYFSETQRNKGNFPGRFSGRQFSNSRSEMNVSTLELGDSALYLCASSEGQKETQYFGPGTRLLVL.

Points on this clonotype: At one end the junction does not follow the germline gene, possibly because of a read error. In DNA, the CDR3 is TGTGACATCAGTGAGTCGCTGGGTACGGCTAGCTGGAGCACAGATACGCAGTATTTT. Amino acid sequence: CDISESLGTASWSTDTQYF. This chain links TRBV10-3 with TRBJ2-3; possible D gene TRBD2, 5 bases. CDR3 length: 19 residues. Germline loops: CDR1 ENHRY, CDR2 SYGVKD.

The table lists this clonotype with many counts. The CDR3: CASSRRDREAFF. In DNA form, the CDR3 reads TGTGCCAGCAGTCGGCGGGACAGAGAAGCTTTCTTT. This sequence joins TRBV28 and TRBJ1-1, with TRBD1 matching over 7 bases. J gave up 8 bases and V 5 bases, and 5 bases lay outside the gene matches. Germline V gene lookup returns CDR1 MDHEN and CDR2 SYDVKM. The CDR3 contains 12 residues. The whole variable domain, filled in from reference TRBV28 and TRBJ1-1, reads DVKVTQSSRYLVKRTGEKVFLECVQDMDHENMFWYRQDPGLGLRLIYFSYDVKMKEKGDIPEGYSVSREKKERFSLILESASTNQTSMYLCASSRRDREAFFGQGTRLTVV.